This TCR beta chain stems from a study of regulatory T cells in long-lasting Graves disease. Study-level points and caveats: Reduced TCR diversity was observed in persistent Graves' patients versus newly diagnosed patients.

Time point here: newly diagnosed GD, antithyroid drugs for less than 3 months. RNA isolated from PBMCs was used to make the TCR library. Diagnosing Graves' disease relied on the American Thyroid Association guidelines. The CDR3 has 14 residues. Trimming removed 4 bases at V and 6 bases at J, with 13 bases between. CDR1 MNHEY and CDR2 SVGEGT come from the germline V gene. This clonotype was observed at least ten times. Its cognate antigen is unknown. Assembly of TCR beta libraries relied on iRepertoire HTBI primers together with Arm-PCR of CDR3 regions. Authors' analysis steps: 60 or so TRBV and 14 TRBJ segments were identified across samples. TCRdb used MiXCR to reprocess the multiplex PCR reads, holding one entry per CDR3 protein. TCRdb's processing, not the authors' own work, is the source of the V and J calls. The table shows hundreds of thousands of distinct CDR3 sequences, with around 13% occurring only once.

These same data were also listed under a study on T cells in Graves' hyperthyroidism and ophthalmopathy. That source reports: If no ophthalmopathy progression occurred within 18 months, Graves' hyperthyroidism was stable.

The chain combines TRBV6-2 or TRBV6-3 with TRBJ1-5, with D hard to call. This receptor was taken from a woman aged 25 to 39 with Graves disease. Sequenced here: peripheral blood mononuclear cells (PBMCs), sampled at new diagnosis, from a patient treated with antithyroid drugs. CDR3 region: CASSSSTELQPQHF. In DNA, the CDR3 is TGTGCCAGCAGTTCTAGTACAGAACTTCAGCCCCAGCATTTT.